Presented here are 2 T cell receptor beta chains from one specimen sequenced in a study of cytomegalovirus exposure and HLA in healthy donors. Both 60 Vbeta primers and 13 Jbeta primers went into the PCR. Assay: immunoSEQ multiplex PCR; the TCRdb copy retains only in-frame clones and omits some. The sample holds some 130,000 clones, roughly 72% seen once. The specimen was PBMCs. These receptors came from a male donor in good health and CMV-seronegative.

The J gene is TRBJ2-1, the V gene TRBV5-1, with a weak D call TRBD2 (7 bases). The CDR3 is made up of 17 amino acids. Trimming took 0 bases from V and 6 from J, leaving 19 bases between them. CDR1 is SGHRS, CDR2 YFSETQ, per germline. The CDR3 region has the DNA TGCGCCAGCAGCTTGGGGGTAAGGGGGAGGGGATTCAATGAGCAGTTCTTC. The encoded protein is CASSLGVRGRGFNEQFF. The full variable domain, completed using reference TRBV5-1 and TRBJ2-1, is KAGVTQTPRYLIKTRGQQVTLSCSPISGHRSVSWYQQTPGQGLQFLFEYFSETQRNKGNFPGRFSGRQFSNSRSEMNVSTLELGDSALYLCASSLGVRGRGFNEQFFGPGTRLTVL.

The CDR3 coding sequence is TGTGCCAGCTCACCACAGCGTCAGGGGGATGAGCAGTTCTTC. Its protein is CASSPQRQGDEQFF. The chain couples TRBV18 to TRBJ2-1, with 7 bases lining up with TRBD1. The germline CDR1 and CDR2 sequences are KGHSH and LQKENI. This CDR3 contains 14 residues. The junction had 5 bases not matched to a gene; V was cut back by 1 base and J by 8 bases.